Below, 30 T cell receptor beta chains from the same sample are listed, as sequenced in a study of blood T cell repertoires in COVID-19. Clones were sequenced by immunoSEQ multiplex PCR, and TCRdb holds only the in-frame ones, with some missing. Of roughly 250,000 clones in the sample, 82% were seen once. Sample: peripheral blood. The source of these receptors is a woman aged 65 to 85 with acute or convalescent COVID-19.

The V gene is TRBV5-1, the J gene TRBJ1-6, with D perhaps TRBD1 (5 bases). The CDR3 covers 12 residues. Germline loops: CDR1 SGHRS, CDR2 YFSETQ. V lost 0 bases, J lost 19 bases, and 14 bases lay in between. The CDR3 bases are TGCGCCAGCAGCTTGGAGGCGGGACCTCCTCACTTT. It translates to CASSLEAGPPHF.

V usage is TRBV6-5 and J usage is TRBJ2-3; D is undetermined. Germline CDR1 is MNHEY and CDR2 is SVGAGI. The V end was cut by 7 bases, the J end by 5 bases, with 7 bases between. The CDR3 is 11 amino acids. The CDR3 region is CASTAGDTQYF. In nucleotides, the CDR3 is TGTGCCAGCACCGCCGGAGATACGCAGTATTTT.

The rearrangement joins TRBV5-6 to TRBJ1-2; D might be TRBD1 (6 bases). CDR3 length equals 14 residues. CDR1 SGHDT and CDR2 YYEEEE come from the germline V gene. Trimming took off 4 bases at V and 3 bases at J, with 13 bases between the two ends. The CDR3 DNA is TGTGCCAGCAGCCGCCACAGGGTTGACTATGGCTACACCTTC. Amino acid sequence: CASSRHRVDYGYTF.

The sample holds one count of this clone. V gene TRBV5-1 combines with J gene TRBJ2-3, with D perhaps matching TRBD2 (6 bases). CDR1 and CDR2 (germline): SGHRS, YFSETQ. V was trimmed by 4 bases and J by 2 bases, leaving 14 bases between them. The CDR3 has 15 residues. The CDR3 reads CASSGGASYTDTQYF. The DNA of the CDR3 is TGCGCCAGCAGCGGCGGGGCCAGTTACACAGATACGCAGTATTTT.

About this clone itself: A much larger clone sits a single nucleotide away, making a read error possible. The rearrangement joins TRBV6-5 to TRBJ1-1, with D possibly matching TRBD1 (6 bases). This CDR3 contains 14 residues. CDR1 is MNHEY, CDR2 SVGAGI, per germline. The V end was cut by 2 bases, the J end by 5 bases, with 12 bases between. The CDR3 nucleotides are TGTGCCAGCAGTTACGGGCAGGGGAAAACTGAAGCTTTCTTT. Translated, it gives CASSYGQGKTEAFF.

This clone was seen just once. This chain joins TRBV4-1 and TRBJ2-5; 7 bases line up with TRBD2. With 4 bases clipped from V and 2 bases from J, the junction kept 4 bases outside the gene matches. From germline, CDR1 is MGHRA and CDR2 YSYEKL. The CDR3 contains 14 residues. The CDR3 protein is CASSLWGGQETQYF. CDR3 sequence (DNA): TGCGCCAGCAGCCTCTGGGGAGGGCAAGAGACCCAGTACTTC.

CDR3 loop: CASSLRRENEKLFF. The DNA of the CDR3 is TGTGCCAGCAGCTTAAGAAGAGAAAATGAAAAACTGTTTTTT. V and J are TRBV7-9 and TRBJ1-4; D call uncertain. CDR1 and CDR2 (germline): SEHNR, FQNEAQ (reference sequence). V lost 2 bases and J 5 bases, leaving 9 bases between the germline ends. The CDR3 totals 14 residues.

In its sample, this clone was seen once. This chain links TRBV12-3 or TRBV12-4 with TRBJ2-4; 7 positions agree with TRBD2. There are 12 residues in the CDR3. The V gene end was trimmed by 8 bases and the J gene end by 7 bases; junction bases not matched to a gene: 5. The CDR3 DNA reads TGTGCCAGCGGGGAGGGTCGTAACATTCAGTACTTC. Protein sequence: CASGEGRNIQYF.

As for this clone: This same CDR3 is encoded by further DNA sequences in the sample. This chain links TRBV6-5 with TRBJ1-1; 7 bases agree with TRBD1. There are 14 residues in the CDR3. With V trimmed by 0 bases and J by 2 bases, 0 bases remained unmatched. CDR1 and CDR2 from the germline V gene are MNHEY and SVGAGI. The CDR3 nucleotides read TGTGCCAGCAGTTACTCAGGGGGCAACACTGAAGCTTTCTTT. Its protein product is CASSYSGGNTEAFF.

Details on this clone: Other nucleotide sequences from this sample produce the same CDR3. V is TRBV3-1 (or the pseudogene TRBV3-2) and J is TRBJ1-5; 7 bases map to TRBD1. Trimming took 3 bases from V and 4 from J; bases not matched to a gene: 3. This CDR3 is 14 amino acids long. Germline CDR1 LGHDT, CDR2 YNNKEL (reference sequence). The CDR3 sequence is CASSQTGSNQPQHF. Here the CDR3 DNA reads TGTGCCAGCAGCCAGACAGGGTCGAATCAGCCCCAGCATTTT.

The genes are TRBV6-6 and TRBJ1-1, with 8 bases identical to TRBD1. Per germline, CDR1 MNHNY and CDR2 SVGAGI (reference sequence). Trimming removed 6 bases from V and 7 bases from J; junction bases left unmatched: 13. The CDR3 covers 15 residues. The CDR3 region is CASRLNGQGWGEAFF. DNA for the CDR3: TGTGCCAGCAGACTTAATGGACAGGGATGGGGTGAAGCTTTCTTT.

The chain recombines TRBV5-4 with TRBJ1-4, with TRBD1 identical over 11 bases. The length of the CDR3 is 16 residues. V gave up 4 bases and J gave up 0 bases; unmatched junction bases: 2. Germline CDR1 SGHNT, CDR2 YYREEE (reference sequence). Here the CDR3 reads CASSAGQGATNEKLFF. CDR3 bases: TGTGCCAGCAGCGCGGGACAGGGGGCAACTAATGAAAAACTGTTTTTT. Combining the CDR3 with reference TRBV5-4 and TRBJ1-4 gives the whole variable domain ETGVTQSPTHLIKTRGQQVTLRCSSQSGHNTVSWYQQALGQGPQFIFQYYREEENGRGNFPPRFSGLQFPNYSSELNVNALELDDSALYLCASSAGQGATNEKLFFGSGTQLSVL.

The rearrangement links TRBV5-1 to TRBJ2-7; 7 positions match TRBD1. Germline V gene lookup returns CDR1 SGHRS and CDR2 YFSETQ. Unmatched junction bases numbered 10, after V lost 4 bases and J lost 9 bases. The CDR3 spans 13 residues. CDR3 sequence: CASSLGQPPLQYF. The CDR3 DNA reads as TGCGCCAGCAGCCTGGGACAGCCTCCGCTGCAGTACTTC.

The chain couples TRBV5-1 to TRBJ2-7; D ambiguous. Per the germline V gene, CDR1 is SGHRS and CDR2 is YFSETQ. V lost 1 base and J 3 bases, leaving 8 bases between the germline ends. This CDR3 has 13 amino acids. DNA of the CDR3: TGCGCCAGCAGCTTGAGGCAGGACTACGAGCAGTACTTC. It codes for CASSLRQDYEQYF.

This chain connects TRBV28 to TRBJ1-5; D gene unclear. Trimming cost V 2 bases and J 0 bases, with 11 bases left between them. This CDR3 has 16 amino acids. Germline lookup yields CDR1 MDHEN and CDR2 SYDVKM. For the CDR3, the DNA is TGTGCCAGCAGTTTACTGTGGCAGTATAGCAATCAGCCCCAGCATTTT. It codes for CASSLLWQYSNQPQHF. Using reference TRBV28 and TRBJ1-5 for the parts outside the CDR3, the full variable domain is DVKVTQSSRYLVKRTGEKVFLECVQDMDHENMFWYRQDPGLGLRLIYFSYDVKMKEKGDIPEGYSVSREKKERFSLILESASTNQTSMYLCASSLLWQYSNQPQHFGDGTRLSIL.

V usage is TRBV2 and J usage is TRBJ1-2, with 11 bases lining up with TRBD1. V gave up 9 bases and J gave up 8 bases; unmatched junction bases: 8. Germline lookup yields CDR1 SNHLY and CDR2 FYNNEI. The CDR3 consists of 13 residues. CDR3 amino acids: CASQPGQGGGYTF. CDR3 in DNA: TGTGCCAGTCAACCGGGACAGGGGGGCGGCTACACCTTC.

The chain recombines TRBV7-2 with TRBJ2-7, with 7 bases matching TRBD1. Germline lookup yields CDR1 SGHTA and CDR2 FQGNSA. This CDR3 is built from 14 residues. V gave up 5 bases and J gave up 6 bases; unmatched junction bases: 10. CDR3 nucleotides: TGTGCCAGCAGCATGACAGGGTCCTCAACCGAGCAGTACTTC. Its protein is CASSMTGSSTEQYF.

V gene TRBV7-8 combines with J gene TRBJ1-3; 8 nucleotides line up with TRBD1. Germline CDR1 is SGHVS and CDR2 is FQNEAQ. The junction had 14 bases not matched to a gene; V was cut back by 3 bases and J by 4 bases. The CDR3 consists of 18 residues. The CDR3: CASSFPAGAGGDGNTIYF. As DNA, the CDR3 is TGTGCCAGCAGCTTTCCCGCTGGGGCAGGGGGCGACGGAAACACCATATATTTT.

This chain links TRBV5-6 with TRBJ1-3; TRBD1 aligns across 9 bases. V lost 4 bases to trimming and J lost 5 bases; unmatched junction nucleotides: 4. Per the germline V gene, CDR1 is SGHDT and CDR2 is YYEEEE. This CDR3 is 14 amino acids long. CDR3 DNA sequence: TGTGCCAGCAGCCCCGACAGGGGGAGAAACACCATATATTTT. Amino acids: CASSPDRGRNTIYF. Drawing the rest from reference TRBV5-6 and TRBJ1-3, the complete variable domain is DAGVTQSPTHLIKTRGQQVTLRCSPKSGHDTVSWYQQALGQGPQFIFQYYEEEERQRGNFPDRFSGHQFPNYSSELNVNALLLGDSALYLCASSPDRGRNTIYFGEGSWLTVV.

The CDR3 spells CASSPGTGVRGNQPQHF. CDR3 in DNA: TGTGCCAGCAGCCCCGGGACAGGGGTTCGGGGCAATCAGCCCCAGCATTTT. The chain joins TRBV7-9 to TRBJ1-5, with 10 bases that match TRBD1. This CDR3 comprises 17 residues. Unmatched junction bases numbered 9, after V lost 5 bases and J lost 2 bases. From germline, CDR1 is SEHNR and CDR2 FQNEAQ (reference sequence).

This chain links TRBV7-8 with TRBJ1-3; 8 bases agree with TRBD1. Germline CDR1 SGHVS, CDR2 FQNEAQ. The CDR3 is made up of 15 amino acids. The V gene end was trimmed by 2 bases and the J gene end by 2 bases; junction bases not matched to a gene: 2. The CDR3 reads CASSLQGAAGNTIYF. CDR3 coding DNA: TGTGCCAGCAGCTTACAGGGGGCGGCTGGAAACACCATATATTTT.

The chain uses TRBV19 and TRBJ1-1, with a possible D match to TRBD1 (6 bases). This CDR3 contains 17 residues. From germline, CDR1 is LNHDA and CDR2 SQIVND (reference sequence). V shed 3 bases and J shed 2 bases, with 19 bases lying between them. The CDR3 protein is CASSILSGGRINTEAFF. The CDR3 region has the DNA TGTGCCAGTAGTATCCTATCCGGGGGGCGGATAAACACTGAAGCTTTCTTT.

The chain uses TRBV19 and TRBJ2-7, with a weak D call TRBD1 (7 bases). Germline values: CDR1 LNHDA, CDR2 SQIVND (reference sequence). V gave up 2 bases and J gave up 5 bases, with 13 bases separating them. This CDR3 spans 14 amino acids. The CDR3 loop reads CASSITAGGNEQYF. The DNA of the CDR3 is TGTGCCAGTAGTATAACGGCAGGGGGGAACGAGCAGTACTTC.

The chain uses TRBV5-1 and TRBJ2-2, with TRBD2 identical over 10 bases. The germline V gene has CDR1 SGHRS and CDR2 YFSETQ. The CDR3 extends over 17 amino acids. With 4 bases clipped from V and 2 bases from J, the junction kept 8 bases outside the gene matches. CDR3 amino acids: CASSPPLAGGNTGELFF. The DNA of the CDR3 is TGCGCCAGCAGCCCCCCCTTAGCGGGGGGCAACACCGGGGAGCTGTTTTTT.

This chain joins TRBV6-2 or TRBV6-3 and TRBJ1-3; D is unresolved. The ends were cut back, 0 bases at V and 0 bases at J, with 9 bases in the middle. Germline V lookup: CDR1 MNHEY, CDR2 SVGEGT. The CDR3 runs 16 residues. For the CDR3, the DNA is TGTGCCAGCAGTTACTCGCGAGAAACCTCTGGAAACACCATATATTTT. Its protein is CASSYSRETSGNTIYF.

The chain combines TRBV10-1 with TRBJ2-2; weak D call: TRBD1 (6 bases). This CDR3 is built from 14 residues. Germline V gene lookup returns CDR1 WNHNN and CDR2 SYGVQD (reference sequence). V gave up 2 bases and J gave up 7 bases, with 11 bases separating them. The CDR3 sequence is CASSEQGLSGELFF. The DNA of the CDR3 is TGCGCCAGCAGTGAGCAGGGGCTTAGCGGGGAGCTGTTTTTT.

The chain employs TRBV5-1 and TRBJ2-3; D is uncertain. In germline, CDR1 is SGHRS, CDR2 YFSETQ. This CDR3 is built from 14 residues. Trimming took 3 bases from V and 0 from J, leaving 8 bases between them. CDR3 residues: CASSWADSTDTQYF. CDR3 nucleotides: TGCGCCAGCAGCTGGGCTGACAGCACAGATACGCAGTATTTT.

The chain has TRBV24-1 and TRBJ2-5; 9 bases line up with TRBD1. Per germline, CDR1 KGHDR and CDR2 SFDVKD. This CDR3 is built from 16 residues. The junction had 8 bases not matched to a gene; V was cut back by 3 bases and J by 4 bases. CDR3 region: CATSDGDRVFAETQYF. The CDR3 nucleotides are TGTGCCACCAGTGATGGGGACAGGGTTTTTGCAGAGACCCAGTACTTC.

The chain links TRBV28 to TRBJ1-5; 10 bases map to TRBD1. This CDR3 comprises 15 residues. The germline V gene encodes CDR1 MDHEN and CDR2 SYDVKM. V lost 6 bases to trimming and J lost 5 bases; unmatched junction nucleotides: 7. The CDR3 DNA sequence: TGTGCCAGCAGCCTGGACAGGGGGTTTGATCAGCCCCAGCATTTT. Translated, it gives CASSLDRGFDQPQHF.

The rearrangement uses TRBV27 and TRBJ1-2; 10 nucleotides line up with TRBD1. The trim removed 4 bases at V and 4 bases at J, leaving 9 bases unmatched. Per the germline V gene, CDR1 is MNHEY and CDR2 is SMNVEV (reference sequence). CDR3 length: 16 amino acids. CDR3: CASSSGTGAKGYGYTF. CDR3 nucleotide sequence: TGTGCCAGCAGTTCCGGGACAGGGGCAAAGGGCTATGGCTACACCTTC.